Following are 17 T cell receptor beta chains from one sample sequenced in a study of T cells expressing NK-cell markers. With the 5' RACE reads reprocessed, TCRdb shows one record per CDR3 protein and no DNA. The sample is made up of around 380,000 distinct CDR3 sequences, and the top ten hold 9.5% to 12% of it. Input material: blood T cells: a sorted CD56 or NKG2C T cell subset, CD4+ or CD8+ T cells, or bulk PBMC T cells (not recorded which). The source is a woman aged 45-59 years in good health.

The chain employs TRBV15 and TRBJ2-7; TCRdb gives TRBD1 as the D gene, but with no DNA this cannot be confirmed. This CDR3 region has 16 residues. Germline assignment: CDR1 LNHNV and CDR2 YYDKDF (reference sequence). The CDR3 protein is CATSRGGGADPYEQYF.

This chain joins TRBV12-5 and TRBJ2-6; the D call of TRBD1 rests on TCRdb alone, since no DNA is present to check it. Germline CDR1 reads LGHNT; CDR2 reads FRNRAP. The CDR3 has 18 amino acids. The CDR3 reads CASGFDTGQFSGANVLTF.

The genes are TRBV18 and TRBJ2-2; TCRdb's D gene call, TRBD2, goes unchecked for lack of DNA. The length of the CDR3 is 17 residues. CDR1 KGHSH and CDR2 LQKENI come from the germline V gene. CDR3 residues: CASSPPASGINTGELFF.

This chain joins TRBV12-3 or TRBV12-4 and TRBJ2-7; absent DNA, TCRdb's TRBD1 call cannot be checked. The CDR3 runs 13 residues. CDR3 residues: CASRRDASYEQYF.

The chain joins TRBV27 to TRBJ2-1; TCRdb's D gene call, TRBD2, goes unchecked for lack of DNA. The CDR3 totals 14 residues. Germline V gene sequence: CDR1 MNHEY, CDR2 SMNVEV (reference sequence). CDR3 in amino acids: CASRSSGLNNEQFF.

V and J are TRBV11-2 and TRBJ2-1; TCRdb outputs TRBD2, but without DNA this stays unchecked. The length of the CDR3 is 13 residues. Germline V gives CDR1 SGHAT, CDR2 FQNNGV. The CDR3 here is CASSPSQRGRQFF.

This sequence joins TRBV3-1 and TRBJ2-2; absent DNA, TCRdb's TRBD1 call cannot be checked. Germline loops: CDR1 LGHDT, CDR2 YNNKEL (reference sequence). The CDR3 consists of 14 residues. The CDR3: CASSHRRATGELFF.

This chain uses TRBV21-1 with TRBJ2-7. TRBV21-1 is a known pseudogene. The CDR3 spans 16 residues. The CDR3 spells CASNLLSTDRSYEQYF.

V gene TRBV7-9 combines with J gene TRBJ2-4; no DNA is available, so the TRBD1 call from TCRdb remains unchecked. Germline lookup yields CDR1 SEHNR and CDR2 FQNEAQ (reference sequence). This CDR3 has 15 residues. The CDR3 protein is CASSDPRGPKNIQYF.

V gene TRBV11-2 combines with J gene TRBJ2-5; TCRdb indicates TRBD2, and absent DNA this call remains unverified. The germline gives CDR1 SGHAT, CDR2 FQNNGV. This CDR3 comprises 14 residues. CDR3 region: CASSSSGRGKTQYF.

V and J are TRBV9 and TRBJ2-1; TCRdb picks TRBD1, but there is no DNA to check that call. The CDR3 has 18 residues. Germline lookup yields CDR1 SGDLS and CDR2 YYNGEE. The CDR3 here is CASSVGGGTATSYNEQFF.

The chain employs TRBV28 and TRBJ2-5; TCRdb indicates TRBD2, and absent DNA this call remains unverified. The germline gives CDR1 MDHEN, CDR2 SYDVKM. The CDR3 contains 15 residues. CDR3 amino acids: CASSLTKSGSETQYF.

V and J are TRBV12-5 and TRBJ2-1; absent DNA, TCRdb's TRBD2 call cannot be checked. Germline values: CDR1 LGHNT, CDR2 FRNRAP. The CDR3 is 14 residues long. The CDR3 loop reads CASGPGLPGDEQFF.

This rearrangement joins TRBV29-1 to TRBJ2-1. The CDR3 is 14 residues long. Germline V gene lookup returns CDR1 SQVTM and CDR2 ANQGSEA. The CDR3 here is CSILLAGAPNEQFF.

The chain employs TRBV7-3 and TRBJ2-1; the D call of TRBD2 rests on TCRdb alone, since no DNA is present to check it. Germline loops: CDR1 SGHTA, CDR2 FQGTGA. This CDR3 region has 15 residues. CDR3: CASSSLAGGPGEQFF.

The chain combines TRBV20-1 with TRBJ2-5; TCRdb calls TRBD2, which cannot be checked without DNA. Per germline, CDR1 DFQATT and CDR2 SNEGSKA (reference sequence). The CDR3 has 15 amino acids. The CDR3 protein is CSARVGRYYQETQYF.

The chain couples TRBV10-3 to TRBJ2-6; TCRdb's D call of TRBD2 is untestable without DNA. Germline lookup yields CDR1 ENHRY and CDR2 SYGVKD. This CDR3 region has 16 residues. This CDR3 reads CATDGGLHSGANVLTF.